This note documents a single T cell receptor (beta chain) sequence. Its antigen is currently unknown. Regarding time point: healthy volunteer bleed at 2 weeks. Total RNA came from unfractionated whole blood. The record originates from a study of human T cells and chemical hapten exposure. On the study more broadly: Among samples, TCR yields varied mainly because of small differences in pooled library volume.

The study used a library that attached unique molecular identifiers to individual cDNA molecules. As originally analysed: Ranging from about 23,224 to 700,000, TCR counts per sample had a median value of around 92,000. MiXCR, run by TCRdb on the RACE reads, gives a single entry per CDR3 protein. The V and J calls come from TCRdb's annotation, not from the publication. The data contain tens of thousands of distinct CDR3 sequences, about 8.6% of them seen just once; the ten biggest clones take up 2.9%. Study outcomes and limitations: DPC sensitization produced no change in TCRs with frequency above 1 in 1000.

V gave up 0 bases and J gave up 2 bases; unmatched junction bases: 4. Germline CDR1 and CDR2: DFQATT and SNEGSKA (reference sequence). This CDR3 contains 15 residues. This chain uses TRBV20-1 with TRBJ1-5; the match to TRBD1 covers 7 bases. Sequencing was carried out using whole blood. The TCR comes from a female donor in good health. Some clones in this sample may be carry-over from other donors' samples. CDR3 amino acids: CSARDITGGNQPQHF. The CDR3 nucleotides are TGCAGTGCTAGAGATATAACAGGGGGCAATCAGCCCCAGCATTTT.